The next 31 T cell receptor beta chains were all read from a single sample in a study of T cell repertoires in aging, cancer and after chemotherapy. Peripheral blood genomic DNA, not sorted cells or RNA, was the template. TRB rearrangements spanning V, D and J were amplified using mixed TRB-A/B primers. Via MiXCR, TCRdb re-called the multiplex PCR reads, giving one row per CDR3 protein. In the table there are approximately 11,000 distinct CDR3 sequences, about 31% of which are singletons. The sequenced sample was blood. These receptors all come from a human donor in good health. The donor label of this sample is uncertain.

This chain uses TRBV5-1 with TRBJ2-5; TRBD1 or TRBD2 may be the D gene (5 bases each). The CDR3 sequence is 17 residues long. V lost 0 bases, J lost 3 bases, and 18 bases lay in between. Germline V lookup: CDR1 SGHRS, CDR2 YFSETQ. The CDR3 DNA follows: TGCGCCAGCAGCTTGGGGCCCGGGACCGCCACCGAAGAGACCCAGTACTTC. Its protein is CASSLGPGTATEETQYF.

In nucleotides, the CDR3 is TGTGCCAGCAGTTTTCCCGTTGGGGTTGACAATGAGCAGTTCTTC. Amino acids: CASSFPVGVDNEQFF. The V and J genes are TRBV7-2 and TRBJ2-1, with D unclear. This CDR3 region has 15 residues. Per the germline V gene, CDR1 is SGHTA and CDR2 is FQGNSA. Trimming cost V 6 bases and J 5 bases, with 17 bases left between them.

V is TRBV19 and J is TRBJ2-5, with no clear D. CDR3 length equals 13 residues. Trimming removed 1 base at V and 9 bases at J, with 12 bases between. Per germline, CDR1 LNHDA and CDR2 SQIVND (reference sequence). The CDR3 DNA reads TGTGCCAGTAGTATAGCCACATCGGAGTCCCAGTACTTC. This gives the protein CASSIATSESQYF.

The chain recombines TRBV10-2 with TRBJ2-7; 11 nucleotides match TRBD2. Looked up from germline, CDR1 is WSHSY and CDR2 is SAAADI. This CDR3 region has 13 residues. With V trimmed by 4 bases and J by 6 bases, 2 bases remained unmatched. CDR3 sequence reads: CASSGLAGLEQYF. CDR3 nucleotide sequence: TGCGCCAGCAGTGGACTAGCGGGACTCGAGCAGTACTTC.

The chain is built from TRBV12-3 or TRBV12-4 and TRBJ2-7; D is ambiguous. Between the trimmed V and J ends, which lost 1 base and 0 bases, there was a span of 4 bases. The CDR3 is 13 amino acids. CDR3 sequence reads: CASSLVSSYEQYF. The CDR3, as DNA: TGTGCCAGCAGTTTAGTCAGCTCCTACGAGCAGTACTTC.

The chain employs TRBV12-3 or TRBV12-4 and TRBJ2-2; D is possibly TRBD1 or TRBD2 (6 bases each). This CDR3 is 14 amino acids long. The V end was cut by 2 bases, the J end by 5 bases, with 9 bases between. In DNA form, the CDR3 reads TGTGCCAGCAGTTTAAAAGGGGGGACCGGGGAGCTGTTTTTT. Translating it yields CASSLKGGTGELFF.

This clonotype was seen a few times. The chain employs TRBV7-2 and TRBJ1-5; D gene uncertain. This CDR3 is built from 13 residues. Germline V gene lookup returns CDR1 SGHTA and CDR2 FQGNSA. The V gene lost 3 bases and the J gene lost 3 bases, with 6 bases spanning the gap. The CDR3 loop reads CASSFRVNQPQHF. CDR3 coding DNA: TGTGCCAGCAGCTTTAGGGTCAATCAGCCCCAGCATTTT.

This chain links TRBV19 with TRBJ1-1; the D is unclear. The CDR3 runs to 14 residues. Germline-derived CDR1 and CDR2 are LNHDA and SQIVND (reference sequence). Trimming shortened V by 3 bases and J by 0 bases, and 8 bases separated the two germline ends. CDR3 nucleotide sequence: TGTGCCAGTAGTATCGGGAATATGAACACTGAAGCTTTCTTT. Translation gives CASSIGNMNTEAFF.

The CDR3 DNA follows: TGTGCCAGCAGTTTCAGAGGTTCAGGAAACACCATATATTTT. Its translation: CASSFRGSGNTIYF. The chain uses TRBV27 and TRBJ1-3; D unresolved. Deletions cut 3 bases from V and 4 bases from J, with 10 bases between. The germline V gene encodes CDR1 MNHEY and CDR2 SMNVEV (reference sequence). This CDR3 contains 14 residues.

This clonotype is medium-sized by share. The rearrangement uses TRBV29-1 and TRBJ2-7, with D perhaps given as TRBD1 or TRBD2 (5 bases each). Germline lookup yields CDR1 SQVTM and CDR2 ANQGSEA. V was trimmed by 4 bases and J by 3 bases, leaving 13 bases between them. The CDR3 consists of 13 residues. As DNA, the CDR3 is TGCAGCGTTGTACCGGGGCAGATCTACGAGCAGTACTTC. Translation gives CSVVPGQIYEQYF.

This clonotype has only a few counts. CDR3 sequence: CASKSGQGAGNEQFF. The CDR3 region has the DNA TGTGCCAGTAAGTCTGGGCAGGGAGCGGGAAATGAGCAGTTCTTC. The chain combines TRBV19 with TRBJ2-1, with TRBD2 identical over 7 bases. The germline CDR1 and CDR2 sequences are LNHDA and SQIVND (reference sequence). The CDR3 contains 15 residues. Unmatched junction bases numbered 13, after V lost 7 bases and J lost 7 bases.

This rearrangement joins TRBV7-6 to TRBJ2-2; D perhaps matches TRBD2 (5 bases). The V and J ends lost 4 bases and 1 base respectively, with 10 bases between them. The CDR3 has 15 amino acids. CDR1 is SGHVS and CDR2 is FNYEAQ in the germline V gene. The chain's CDR3 is CASSSSGKNTGELFF. Here the CDR3 DNA reads TGTGCCAGCAGCTCTTCGGGGAAGAACACCGGGGAGCTGTTTTTT.

This clonotype was counted between two and nine times. V gene TRBV15 combines with J gene TRBJ1-2; D gene ambiguous. The CDR3 length is 13 residues. Trimming removed 0 bases from V and 3 bases from J, with 5 bases in between. Germline V CDR1 and CDR2: LNHNV, YYDKDF (reference sequence). The CDR3 DNA sequence: TGTGCCACCAGCAGAGAAGTAGACTATGGCTACACCTTC. Its translation: CATSREVDYGYTF.

The V call is TRBV6-5, the J call TRBJ1-5, with a tentative D call TRBD1 (6 bases). The CDR3 sequence is 15 residues long. V lost 0 bases, J lost 3 bases, and 9 bases lay in between. Per germline, CDR1 MNHEY and CDR2 SVGAGI. This chain's CDR3 is CASSYSYRVNQPQHF. For the CDR3, the DNA is TGTGCCAGCAGTTACTCCTACAGGGTCAATCAGCCCCAGCATTTT.

This clonotype occurred a few times. As DNA, the CDR3 is TGTGCCAGCAGTTACGACTCTGGGGCCAACGTCCTGACTTTC. Protein sequence: CASSYDSGANVLTF. V and J are TRBV6-2 or TRBV6-3 and TRBJ2-6; D is unclear. The CDR3 totals 14 residues. Trimming removed 2 bases at V and 0 bases at J, with 2 bases between. Germline V gives CDR1 MNHEY, CDR2 SVGEGT.

This clonotype has only a few counts. The V gene is TRBV6-2 or TRBV6-3, the J gene TRBJ2-5; D could derive from TRBD1 or TRBD2 (6 bases each). Trimming removed 6 bases at V and 4 bases at J, with 15 bases between. The CDR3 has 14 residues. Germline loops: CDR1 MNHEY, CDR2 SVGEGT. CDR3 bases: TGTGCCAGCAGCGCCGAGGGGGGAGGAGAGACCCAGTACTTC. Its translation is CASSAEGGGETQYF.

The rearrangement uses TRBV18 and TRBJ1-5, with D possibly being TRBD1 (5 bases). This CDR3 has 15 amino acids. Deletions cut 3 bases from V and 2 bases from J, with 11 bases between. The germline gives CDR1 KGHSH, CDR2 LQKENI. The CDR3 DNA sequence: TGTGCCAGCTCACCCTCCCTGGGGGGCAATCAGCCCCAGCATTTT. It is translated as CASSPSLGGNQPQHF. The full variable domain, in which reference TRBV18 and TRBJ1-5 provide the parts outside the CDR3, is NAGVMQNPRHLVRRRGQEARLRCSPMKGHSHVYWYRQLPEEGLKFMVYLQKENIIDESGMPKERFSAEFPKEGPSILRIQQVVRGDSAAYFCASSPSLGGNQPQHFGDGTRLSIL.

Only a few counts were recorded for this clonotype. The CDR3 loop reads CASSSGQNYGYTF. CDR3 sequence (DNA): TGTGCCAGCAGCTCGGGACAGAACTATGGCTACACCTTC. The rearrangement links TRBV5-6 to TRBJ1-2; 7 bases map to TRBD1. The trim removed 3 bases at V and 2 bases at J, leaving 1 base unmatched. CDR3 length: 13 residues. Germline V gene data show CDR1 as SGHDT and CDR2 as YYEEEE.

This clonotype was seen a few times. The chain couples TRBV27 to TRBJ2-1; the match to TRBD2 covers 11 bases. The V gene's germline CDR1 is MNHEY and CDR2 SMNVEV (reference sequence). J lost 7 bases, V lost 3 bases, and 5 bases had no gene match. This CDR3 spans 15 amino acids. CDR3 nucleotide sequence: TGTGCCAGCAGTTTCGGACTAGCGGGTTGGAATGAGCAGTTCTTC. Encoded protein: CASSFGLAGWNEQFF.

The chain recombines TRBV14 with TRBJ1-3, with D possibly TRBD1 on 5 matching bases. CDR3 length equals 18 residues. Germline V gives CDR1 SGHDN, CDR2 FVKESK. V shed 1 base and J shed 0 bases, with 16 bases lying between them. Here the CDR3 DNA reads TGTGCCAGCAGCCAAGGGTGGGGCAGGGCCCTCTCTGGAAACACCATATATTTT. It yields the protein CASSQGWGRALSGNTIYF.

By sample share, this clonotype is medium-sized (0.01 to 0.1%). The chain carries TRBV29-1 and TRBJ1-6; D remains unclear. The CDR3 contains 12 residues. CDR1 is SQVTM and CDR2 is ANQGSEA in the germline V gene. In nucleotides, the CDR3 is TGCGTTTGGGGTAGGGTTGATTCACCCCTCCACTTT. Translation gives CVWGRVDSPLHF.

In the case of this clonotype: This clone may be a read error of a much larger clone one base away. The V and J genes are TRBV6-5 and TRBJ2-7; the D gene is possibly TRBD2 (5 bases). The CDR3 runs 12 residues. Trimming removed 6 bases at V and 3 bases at J, with 9 bases between. Looked up from germline, CDR1 is MNHEY and CDR2 is SVGAGI. The CDR3 is CASREVNYEQYF. The CDR3 nucleotides read TGTGCCAGCAGGGAGGTGAACTACGAGCAGTACTTC.

This clonotype is judged medium-sized. This rearrangement joins TRBV6-5 to TRBJ1-2; the match to TRBD1 covers 9 bases. V gave up 5 bases and J gave up 4 bases; unmatched junction bases: 8. CDR3 length: 15 amino acids. Germline loops: CDR1 MNHEY, CDR2 SVGAGI. CDR3 in DNA: TGTGCCAGCAGTAAGAGAGGGACAGGGACCTATGGCTACACCTTC. This codes for CASSKRGTGTYGYTF.

V and J are TRBV18 and TRBJ1-1; the match to TRBD1 covers 8 bases. There are 14 residues in the CDR3. Germline V gives CDR1 KGHSH, CDR2 LQKENI. V gave up 5 bases and J gave up 6 bases; unmatched junction bases: 8. CDR3 in DNA: TGTGCCAGCTCATCACAGGGGGGCAGCTCTGAAGCTTTCTTT. This sequence encodes CASSSQGGSSEAFF.

This chain connects TRBV6-5 to TRBJ2-2; unclear D gene. The CDR3 is made up of 13 amino acids. The ends were cut back, 3 bases at V and 5 bases at J, with 7 bases in the middle. The germline gives CDR1 MNHEY, CDR2 SVGAGI. The CDR3 DNA reads as TGTGCCAGCAGTTATAAAGGGACCGGGGAGCTGTTTTTT. It encodes CASSYKGTGELFF.

The chain combines TRBV12-3 or TRBV12-4 with TRBJ2-1; 8 nucleotides agree with TRBD2. This CDR3 region has 14 residues. V trimming: 3 bases; J trimming: 8 bases; junction bases outside the gene matches: 6. CDR3 loop: CASSLGAGAYEQFF. The CDR3 region has the DNA TGTGCCAGCAGTTTGGGAGCGGGAGCGTATGAGCAGTTCTTC.

Judged by abundance, this clonotype is medium-sized. The J gene is TRBJ1-1, the V gene TRBV29-1; TRBD1 matches at 7 bases. This CDR3 contains 11 residues. V lost 8 bases, J lost 6 bases, and 6 bases stayed unmatched. The germline V gene has CDR1 SQVTM and CDR2 ANQGSEA. The CDR3 sequence: CSSKQGPEAFF. CDR3 nucleotide sequence: TGCAGCAGCAAACAGGGGCCTGAAGCTTTCTTT.

The chain links TRBV7-9 to TRBJ2-7; the match to TRBD1 covers 8 bases. Trimming at V came to 5 bases and at J to 5 bases, leaving 8 bases not matched to a gene. The CDR3 contains 14 residues. Germline V gives CDR1 SEHNR, CDR2 FQNEAQ (reference sequence). In DNA form, the CDR3 reads TGTGCCAGCAGCCCCTCGACAGGGGACAACGAGCAGTACTTC. Translated, it gives CASSPSTGDNEQYF.

CDR3 bases: TGTGCCAGTCAAACCATCTCCCTGGACAGGAACACTGAAGCTTTCTTT. It translates to CASQTISLDRNTEAFF. The chain carries TRBV19 and TRBJ1-1; TRBD1 might be the D (6 bases). The CDR3 has 16 residues. CDR1 is LNHDA and CDR2 is SQIVND in the germline V gene (reference sequence). Trimming removed 8 bases at V and 1 base at J, with 20 bases between. The entire variable domain, with the rest obtained from reference TRBV19 and TRBJ1-1, is as follows: DGGITQSPKYLFRKEGQNVTLSCEQNLNHDAMYWYRQDPGQGLRLIYYSQIVNDFQKGDIAEGYSVSREKKESFPLTVTSAQKNPTAFYLCASQTISLDRNTEAFFGQGTRLTVV.

The chain employs TRBV11-2 and TRBJ1-2, with 10 bases that match TRBD1. CDR1 and CDR2 (germline): SGHAT, FQNNGV. There are 15 residues in the CDR3. V lost 0 bases, J lost 6 bases, and 4 bases stayed unmatched. The CDR3 protein is CASSLEIGTGDGYTF. The CDR3 DNA reads TGTGCCAGCAGCTTAGAAATCGGGACAGGGGATGGCTACACCTTC.

The rearrangement joins TRBV27 to TRBJ2-7; maybe TRBD2 (6 bases). This CDR3 spans 15 amino acids. The germline CDR1 and CDR2 sequences are MNHEY and SMNVEV (reference sequence). Trimming removed 5 bases from V and 2 bases from J, with 16 bases in between. The CDR3, as DNA: TGTGCCAGCAGTGCGACCGGGGGAACCGCCTACGAGCAGTACTTC. As protein: CASSATGGTAYEQYF.